Included here is one TCR beta chain sequence, with context. Its specific antigen is unknown. Per-nucleotide qualities are absent, and no much larger clonotype sits a single base away. Each collaborating institution followed its own protocols to collect whole blood in K2EDTA tubes. Collaborator samples were shipped for TCRbeta analysis as frozen whole blood, isolated PBMCs, or DNA extracted from either sample type. Including cysteine and phenylalanine, the CDR3 has 15 amino acids. Only the CDR3 DNA stays, 45 bases, in frame from base 1. According to the germline V gene (reference sequence), CDR1 reads LNHDA and CDR2 reads SQIVND. Trimming removed 3 bases from V and 8 bases from J; the gene matches leave 5 bases unexplained. The sample is drawn from a study of blood T cell repertoires in COVID-19 (dated by TCRdb to 2020 to 2022). Background on the whole study: Samples from collaborators originated in the United States, Italy and Spain and spanned both the acute and convalescent phases of COVID-19. The prospective study material was composed of cDNA or gDNA derived from T cells, B-cell-depleted T cells, or PBMCs. Deeply sampled blood TCRbeta repertoires from subjects exposed to, actively infected with, or recovered from COVID-19 were included in the dataset. The repertoires were released in a freely available public database intended as a resource for research on the immune response to SARS-CoV-2. Samples were obtained from the ongoing ImmuneRACE study (first 160 participants) and from over 1,000 subjects provided by 6 global collaborators. Nearly every sample came with metadata listing a de-identified subject ID, COVID-19 status, age in years and sex. HLA class I and class II types, where available, came from metadata supplied by the sample provider rather than from assay-based typing.

General findings and caveats noted by the study authors: How much clinical and demographic metadata was included differed by source and by participant, and the metadata was provided uncurated.

The immunoSEQ Assay, a bias-controlled multiplex PCR, was used to amplify TCRbeta CDR3 regions from genomic DNA. In the source study's methods: Within the assay, amplification of reference gene primers was used to estimate how many nucleated cells each sample contained. To quantify the absolute abundance of each unique TCRbeta CDR3 rearrangement, sequence reads were collapsed and filtered. For each sample, productive Simpson clonality was calculated as the square root of Simpson's diversity index over productive rearrangements. TCRdb took over this immuneACCESS table, retaining in-frame rearrangements with V and J assigned. Such tables are incomplete; in checked studies, under half of the missing clones stem from an unresolved V gene, and the remainder is unexplained. V and J calls and clone size are given by that table; D and trimming were obtained from the DNA. This sample gives about 150,000 clones in total; just under 85% of them show up just once. Clones ranked in the top ten supply less than 30% of the sample.

The sequencing input was peripheral blood. The chain is made from TRBV19 and TRBJ1-5; 12 central bases correspond to TRBD1. The TCR was taken from an older woman with acute or convalescent COVID-19. The CDR3 has the sequence CASSIGTGGGKPQHF. The DNA reads as follows: TGTGCCAGTAGTATCGGGACAGGGGGCGGGAAGCCCCAGCATTTT.